Listed below are T cell receptor beta chains from one sample, sequenced in a study of cytotoxic CD8 clonotypes in ibrutinib-treated CLL. The protocol was immunoSEQ multiplex PCR, while the TCRdb copy is restricted to in-frame clones and leaves out a portion. The data show about 200,000 clones, around 70% seen once. The sample here was PBMCs, taken after 24 months of ibrutinib treatment. Receptor source: a human donor with chronic lymphocytic leukemia. Each CDR3 is given with its conserved first and last residue. A D gene is named only where the DNA matches it firmly. Size values are once, few and many counts, or a class for expanded clones, and some rows have none.

j_call,clone_size,v_call,d_call,cdr3_nt,cdr3_aa
TRBJ2-7,.,TRBV28,.,TGTGCCAGCAGTGGGGTAGGCTACGAGCAGTACTTC,CASSGVGYEQYF
TRBJ2-7,.,TRBV6-6,TRBD2,TGTGCCAGCAGCCAGCTGGGCGGGAGGAATAACGAGCAGTACTTC,CASSQLGGRNNEQYF
TRBJ2-1,.,TRBV18,.,TGTGCCAGCTCACCAAGTGGTCCGACCAATGAGCAGTTCTTC,CASSPSGPTNEQFF
TRBJ1-1,few,TRBV7-3,.,TGTGCCAGCAGCCAAGGCCCAGTTGATGAAGCTTTCTTT,CASSQGPVDEAFF
TRBJ2-6,.,TRBV5-6,.,TGTGCCAGCAGCGAGCTCCGGGACACCACCCCGGGGGCCAACGTCCTGACTTTC,CASSELRDTTPGANVLTF
TRBJ2-7,.,TRBV6-5,.,TGTGCCAGCAGGCTTGGACAAGTCAGCTCCTACGAGCAGTACTTC,CASRLGQVSSYEQYF
TRBJ2-3,few,TRBV2,TRBD1,TGTGCCAGCAGCGAGGCGCAGGGGGCGTTCAAAGATACGCAGTATTTT,CASSEAQGAFKDTQYF
TRBJ2-3,few,TRBV19,.,TGTGCCACTTCTCGGCGGGGAGATACGCAGTATTTT,CATSRRGDTQYF
TRBJ1-2,.,TRBV5-6,.,TGTGCCAGCAGCTTGGTCGGGGCTACCGGCTACACCTTC,CASSLVGATGYTF
TRBJ1-2,.,TRBV5-5,TRBD1,TGTGCCAGCAGCTTGAACAGGGGGCAAGGCTACACCTTC,CASSLNRGQGYTF
TRBJ2-1,.,TRBV6-1,.,TGTGCCAGCACTCTGACAGCCTACAATGAGCAGTTCTTC,CASTLTAYNEQFF